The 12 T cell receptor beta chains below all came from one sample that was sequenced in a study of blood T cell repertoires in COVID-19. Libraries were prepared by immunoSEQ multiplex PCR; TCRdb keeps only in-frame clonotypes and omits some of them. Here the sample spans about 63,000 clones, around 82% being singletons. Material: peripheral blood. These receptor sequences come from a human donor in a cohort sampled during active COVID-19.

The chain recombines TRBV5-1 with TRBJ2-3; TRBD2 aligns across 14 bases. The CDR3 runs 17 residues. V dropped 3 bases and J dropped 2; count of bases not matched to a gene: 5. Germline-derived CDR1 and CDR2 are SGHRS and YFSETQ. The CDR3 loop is CASSSGLAGVTTDTQYF. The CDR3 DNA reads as TGCGCCAGCAGCTCGGGACTAGCGGGGGTAACCACAGATACGCAGTATTTT.

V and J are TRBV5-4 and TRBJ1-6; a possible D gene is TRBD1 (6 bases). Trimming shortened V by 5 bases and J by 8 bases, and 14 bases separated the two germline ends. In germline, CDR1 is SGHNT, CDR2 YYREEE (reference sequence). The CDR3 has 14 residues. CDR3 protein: CASRSPGAHSPLHF. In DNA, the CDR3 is TGTGCCAGCAGATCTCCAGGGGCCCATTCACCCCTCCACTTT.

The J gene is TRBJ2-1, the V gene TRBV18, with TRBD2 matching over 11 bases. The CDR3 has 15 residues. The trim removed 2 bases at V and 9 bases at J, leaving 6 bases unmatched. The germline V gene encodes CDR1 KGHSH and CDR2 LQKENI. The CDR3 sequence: CASSPGTSGSFEQFF. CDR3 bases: TGTGCCAGCTCACCAGGCACTAGCGGGAGTTTTGAGCAGTTCTTC.

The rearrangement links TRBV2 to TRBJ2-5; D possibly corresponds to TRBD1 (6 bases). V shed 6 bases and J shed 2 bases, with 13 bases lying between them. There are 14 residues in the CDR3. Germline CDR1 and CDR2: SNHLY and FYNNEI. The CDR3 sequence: CASSRQATQETQYF. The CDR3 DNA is TGTGCCAGCAGCAGACAGGCGACTCAAGAGACCCAGTACTTC.

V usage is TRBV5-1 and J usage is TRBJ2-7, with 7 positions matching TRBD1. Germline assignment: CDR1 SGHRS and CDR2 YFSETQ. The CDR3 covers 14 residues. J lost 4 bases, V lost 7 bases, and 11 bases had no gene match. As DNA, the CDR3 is TGCGCCAGCTCCGGACAGGCTGATATGTACGAGCAGTACTTC. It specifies CASSGQADMYEQYF.

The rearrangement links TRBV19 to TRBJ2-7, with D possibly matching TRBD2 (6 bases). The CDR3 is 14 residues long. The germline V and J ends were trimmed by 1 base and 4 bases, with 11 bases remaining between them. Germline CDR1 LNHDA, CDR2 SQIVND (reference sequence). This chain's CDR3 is CASSIGLARYEQYF. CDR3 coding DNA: TGTGCCAGTAGTATAGGGCTAGCGAGATACGAGCAGTACTTC.

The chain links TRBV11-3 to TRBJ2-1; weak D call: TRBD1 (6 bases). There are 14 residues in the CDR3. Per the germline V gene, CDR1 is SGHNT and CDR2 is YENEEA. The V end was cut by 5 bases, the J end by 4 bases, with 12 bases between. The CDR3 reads CASSPGDTYNEQFF. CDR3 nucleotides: TGTGCCAGCAGCCCAGGGGACACATACAATGAGCAGTTCTTC.

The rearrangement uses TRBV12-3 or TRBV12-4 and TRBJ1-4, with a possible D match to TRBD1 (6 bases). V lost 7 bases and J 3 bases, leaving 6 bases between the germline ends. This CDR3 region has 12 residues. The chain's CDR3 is CASKGANEKLFF. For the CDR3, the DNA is TGTGCCAGCAAGGGGGCTAATGAAAAACTGTTTTTT.

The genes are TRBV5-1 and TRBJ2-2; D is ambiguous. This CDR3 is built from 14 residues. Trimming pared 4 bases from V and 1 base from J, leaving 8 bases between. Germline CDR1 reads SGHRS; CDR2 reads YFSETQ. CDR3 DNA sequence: TGCGCCAGCAGCAGAGTTTTGAACACCGGGGAGCTGTTTTTT. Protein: CASSRVLNTGELFF.

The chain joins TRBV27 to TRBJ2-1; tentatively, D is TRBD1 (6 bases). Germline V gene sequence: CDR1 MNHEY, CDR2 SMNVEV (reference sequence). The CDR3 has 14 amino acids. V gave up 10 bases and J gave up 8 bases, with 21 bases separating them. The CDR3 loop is CATWGHEIMDEQFF. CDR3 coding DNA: TGTGCCACCTGGGGACACGAAATTATGGATGAGCAGTTCTTC.

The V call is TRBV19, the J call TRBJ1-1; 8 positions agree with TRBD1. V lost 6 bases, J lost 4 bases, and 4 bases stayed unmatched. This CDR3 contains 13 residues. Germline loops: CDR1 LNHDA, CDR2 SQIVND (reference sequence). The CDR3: CASSYRGVTEAFF. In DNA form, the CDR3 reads TGTGCCAGTAGCTACAGGGGGGTCACTGAAGCTTTCTTT.

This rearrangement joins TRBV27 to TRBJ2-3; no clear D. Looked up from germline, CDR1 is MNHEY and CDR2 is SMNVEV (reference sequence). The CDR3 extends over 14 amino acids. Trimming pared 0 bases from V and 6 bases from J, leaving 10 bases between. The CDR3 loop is CASSLSSVGDTQYF. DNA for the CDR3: TGTGCCAGCAGTTTATCGTCCGTCGGGGATACGCAGTATTTT.